This entry features one T cell receptor (beta chain) sequence. The record originates from a study of blood T cell repertoires in COVID-19. Study details: Donors in the United States, Italy and Spain gave samples during acute or convalescent COVID-19. In each case, the material was cDNA or gDNA derived from T cells, B-cell-depleted T cells, or PBMCs.

Trimming took 7 bases from V and 3 from J, leaving 9 bases between them. Germline V gives CDR1 SNHLY, CDR2 FYNNEI. CDR3 size: 12 residues. Study processing details: Nucleated cell counts were estimated from reference gene primer amplification. Assay: immunoSEQ multiplex PCR; the TCRdb copy retains only in-frame clones and omits some. V, J and clone size are taken as reported in that table, and D and trimming were inferred from the DNA itself. The sample records roughly 100,000 clones, about 90% being singletons. The rearrangement joins TRBV2 to TRBJ1-2; TRBD1 might be the D (5 bases). Sequencing used peripheral blood. The TCR originated in a human donor in a cohort sampled during active COVID-19. Here the CDR3 reads CASTGGYYGYTF. The CDR3 bases are TGTGCCAGCACGGGGGGGTACTATGGCTACACCTTC.